This T cell receptor beta chain appears in the sequencing data of a study of tumor-infiltrating lymphocytes in primary liver carcinoma. Background on the study: Donors had hepatocellular carcinoma or combined HCC and intrahepatic cholangiocarcinoma. Tumor lesions were T1-T3 N0M0 and spanned roughly 4.2 to 10 cm. Study findings and constraints: Tumors significantly exceeded blood in top-250-clone fraction (p = 0.039). It was tumor-adjacent and tumor-blood pairs that overlapped less than tumor region pairs did.

It was from roughly 20-30 mg of unsorted bulk tissue that RNA and DNA were co-extracted. Turning to this clonotype: What it binds is not known. A read error may account for a junction end that differs from germline.

CDR3 length equals 14 residues. A primer in the constant region served to generate TCR beta cDNA from about 470 ng of total RNA. What produced the TCR beta libraries was three nested multiplex PCR rounds using slightly modified ARM-PCR. The first two PCR rounds used TRBV1-TRBV30 forward primers with a C-beta reverse primer, approximately 11 cycles each. TCRdb redid the calling of the multiplex PCR reads with MiXCR, one entry per CDR3 protein. The sample records about 120,000 distinct CDR3 sequences, about two thirds being singletons. The source is a woman aged 55-70 years with primary liver carcinoma and hepatitis B virus infection. The J gene is TRBJ1-1, the V gene TRBV12-3 or TRBV12-4, with TRBD1 matching 10 bases. The sample consisted of tumor-adjacent normal liver tissue. CDR3 residues: CANSPGQGNTEALF. For the CDR3, the DNA is TGTGCCAACAGTCCGGGACAGGGGAACACTGAAGCTTTATTT.